This T cell receptor (beta chain) came from a study of blood T cell repertoires in COVID-19. Overall study context: Sites across the United States, Italy and Spain contributed samples from acute and convalescent COVID-19. T cells, B-cell-depleted T cells, or PBMCs supplied cDNA or gDNA.

CDR1 SGHRS and CDR2 YFSETQ come from the germline V gene. This CDR3 has 14 residues. With 0 bases removed from V and 5 bases from J, the gap between germline ends came to 8 bases. Authors' analysis steps: It was from reference gene primer amplification that nucleated cell counts were estimated. Using immunoSEQ multiplex PCR, the repertoire was profiled, and TCRdb retains in-frame clones only, with some absent. That table furnishes V, J and clone size, whereas the DNA furnished D and trimming. The sample lists about 190,000 clones, about 85% occurring once. The TCR sequence derives from a woman older than 75 with acute or convalescent COVID-19. The J gene is TRBJ1-4, the V gene TRBV5-1; tentatively, D is TRBD1 (6 bases). The sample consisted of peripheral blood. The CDR3 DNA sequence: TGCGCCAGCAGCTTGGATACAGGGAATGAAAAACTGTTTTTT. This translates into CASSLDTGNEKLFF.